The 13 T cell receptor beta chains in this list originate from one sample, sequenced in a study of blood T cell repertoires in COVID-19 (dated by TCRdb to 2019 to 2021). Libraries were made using the immunoSEQ multiplex PCR assay. Drawn from immuneACCESS, this table holds only the in-frame rearrangements with V and J called that TCRdb kept. Clones are partly lost; checked studies trace under half to an unresolved V gene and leave the rest unexplained. The sample table shows 100,000 to 110,000 clones, and about 89% are seen once. 2% to 2.5% of the sample is in the top ten clones. What was sequenced was peripheral blood. The receptors derive from a man aged 45-65 years with active COVID-19.

The chain combines TRBV27 with TRBJ1-1; unclear D gene. Trimming shortened V by 4 bases and J by 0 bases, and 12 bases separated the two germline ends. The germline gives CDR1 MNHEY, CDR2 SMNVEV (reference sequence). This CDR3 is built from 15 residues. The CDR3 region has the DNA TGTGCCAGCAGTTCCATGGGAGGGATGAACACTGAAGCTTTCTTT. It encodes CASSSMGGMNTEAFF.

The rearrangement links TRBV5-1 to TRBJ2-5; 10 positions match TRBD1. Germline V gives CDR1 SGHRS, CDR2 YFSETQ. Germline trimming cut 1 base from V and 4 bases from J; bases unmatched to any gene: 4. CDR3 length: 15 amino acids. Here the CDR3 reads CASSLQGQGPETQYF. CDR3 sequence (DNA): TGCGCCAGCAGCTTGCAGGGACAGGGGCCAGAGACCCAGTACTTC.

The chain is built from TRBV7-9 and TRBJ2-1, with 8 positions matching TRBD2. This CDR3 is built from 13 residues. V was clipped by 3 bases and J by 6 bases; unmatched bases: 1. Germline CDR1 SEHNR, CDR2 FQNEAQ (reference sequence). CDR3 in amino acids: CASSLSGGNEQFF. DNA of the CDR3: TGTGCCAGCAGCTTGAGCGGGGGCAATGAGCAGTTCTTC. The variable domain in full, completed from reference TRBV7-9 and TRBJ2-1, reads DTGVSQNPRHKITKRGQNVTFRCDPISEHNRLYWYRQTLGQGPEFLTYFQNEAQLEKSRLLSDRFSAERPKGSFSTLEIQRTEQGDSAMYLCASSLSGGNEQFFGPGTRLTVL.

V is TRBV4-2 and J is TRBJ2-5; TRBD2 agrees at 7 bases. Unmatched junction bases numbered 13, after V lost 5 bases and J lost 1 base. This CDR3 has 17 residues. Germline V gene lookup returns CDR1 LGHNA and CDR2 YNFKEQ. The CDR3 DNA sequence: TGTGCCAGCAGCGCATGGGACCGACGGGGGGTCCAAGAGACCCAGTACTTC. Translating it yields CASSAWDRRGVQETQYF.

The chain recombines TRBV7-9 with TRBJ2-1; 9 bases are a match to TRBD1. V dropped 1 base and J dropped 9; count of bases not matched to a gene: 10. This CDR3 has 16 amino acids. Germline assignment: CDR1 SEHNR and CDR2 FQNEAQ (reference sequence). The CDR3 spells CASSLESGQGNAEQFF. The DNA of the CDR3 is TGTGCCAGCAGCTTAGAGAGTGGACAGGGGAACGCTGAGCAGTTCTTC.

The rearrangement links TRBV29-1 to TRBJ2-1, with D possibly being TRBD2 (5 bases). V was shortened by 8 bases and J by 9 bases, with 14 bases between the two germline ends. Looked up from germline, CDR1 is SQVTM and CDR2 is ANQGSEA. The CDR3 extends over 11 amino acids. CDR3 residues: CSLIEGIEQFF. The DNA of the CDR3 is TGCAGCCTTATTGAGGGAATTGAGCAGTTCTTC.

The J gene is TRBJ1-2, the V gene TRBV15; tentative D call: TRBD1 (6 bases). This CDR3 is built from 17 residues. CDR1 is LNHNV, CDR2 YYDKDF, per germline (reference sequence). Trimming cost V 3 bases and J 3 bases, with 20 bases left between them. The CDR3 sequence is CATSRKTGFGFDYGYTF. CDR3 in DNA: TGTGCCACCAGCAGGAAGACAGGTTTCGGCTTTGACTATGGCTACACCTTC.

This sequence joins TRBV6-6 and TRBJ1-1; D is perhaps TRBD1 (6 bases). Germline CDR1 reads MNHNY; CDR2 reads SVGAGI (reference sequence). The V and J ends lost 8 bases and 3 bases respectively, with 13 bases between them. The CDR3 sequence is 13 residues long. The CDR3 loop is CASSGGWDTEAFF. CDR3 bases: TGTGCCAGCTCGGGGGGCTGGGACACTGAAGCTTTCTTT.

This chain joins TRBV19 and TRBJ1-1, with D uncertain. Looked up from germline, CDR1 is LNHDA and CDR2 is SQIVND (reference sequence). V was shortened by 1 base and J by 1 base, with 13 bases between the two germline ends. This CDR3 is 16 amino acids long. CDR3 in amino acids: CASSIGAGGQNTEAFF. For the CDR3, the DNA is TGTGCCAGTAGTATAGGGGCGGGCGGCCAGAACACTGAAGCTTTCTTT.

This sequence joins TRBV2 and TRBJ1-2; TRBD1 agrees at 7 bases. Germline assignment: CDR1 SNHLY and CDR2 FYNNEI. V trimming: 4 bases; J trimming: 8 bases; junction bases outside the gene matches: 10. This CDR3 is 14 amino acids long. The CDR3 bases are TGTGCCAGCAGTGGAGACAGGGACCCGGGCGGCTACACCTTC. This codes for CASSGDRDPGGYTF.

V is TRBV18 and J is TRBJ1-6; weak D call: TRBD1 (6 bases). This CDR3 contains 16 residues. CDR1 is KGHSH and CDR2 is LQKENI in the germline V gene. V lost 2 bases, J lost 6 bases, and 14 bases lay in between. The CDR3 spells CASSPFDRWGNSPLHF. In DNA, the CDR3 is TGTGCCAGCTCACCATTTGACAGGTGGGGTAATTCACCCCTCCACTTT. Filled out from reference TRBV18 and TRBJ1-6, the complete variable domain reads NAGVMQNPRHLVRRRGQEARLRCSPMKGHSHVYWYRQLPEEGLKFMVYLQKENIIDESGMPKERFSAEFPKEGPSILRIQQVVRGDSAAYFCASSPFDRWGNSPLHFGNGTRLTVT.

This chain joins TRBV5-8 and TRBJ2-7; TRBD1 matches at 9 bases. V lost 4 bases and J lost 3; bases outside the gene matches: 8. This CDR3 contains 15 residues. Germline V gene sequence: CDR1 SGHTS, CDR2 YDEGEE. The CDR3 region is CASSLDGTGFYEQYF. Written as DNA, the CDR3 is TGTGCCAGCAGCCTGGACGGGACAGGGTTCTACGAGCAGTACTTC.

This clone was detected only once. The chain links TRBV3-1 (or the pseudogene TRBV3-2) to TRBJ1-2; D might be TRBD1 (6 bases). This CDR3 is 14 amino acids long. Germline CDR1 is LGHDT and CDR2 is YNNKEL (reference sequence). Trimming removed 1 base at V and 4 bases at J, with 10 bases between. DNA of the CDR3: TGTGCCAGCAGCCAAGGGACAGCTAGCTATGGCTACACCTTC. It is translated as CASSQGTASYGYTF.